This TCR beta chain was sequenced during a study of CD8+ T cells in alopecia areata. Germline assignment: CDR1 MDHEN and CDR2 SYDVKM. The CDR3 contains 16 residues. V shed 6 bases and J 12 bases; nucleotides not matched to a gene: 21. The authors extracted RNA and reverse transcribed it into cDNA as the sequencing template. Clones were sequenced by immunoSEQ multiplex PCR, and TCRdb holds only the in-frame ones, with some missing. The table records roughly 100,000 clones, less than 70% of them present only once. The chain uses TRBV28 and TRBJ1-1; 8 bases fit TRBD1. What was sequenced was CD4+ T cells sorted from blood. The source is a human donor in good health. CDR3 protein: CASSQTDSGQDALPFF. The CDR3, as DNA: TGTGCCAGCAGCCAAACCGATTCGGGACAGGACGCCTTACCTTTCTTT.